This is a list of T cell receptor beta chains from one sample in a study of somatic mutations in cytotoxic T cells in rheumatoid arthritis. Assay: immunoSEQ multiplex PCR; the TCRdb copy retains only in-frame clones and omits some. The sample consists of about 17,000 clones, approximately 82% of them appearing once. Sequencing was carried out using CD8+ T cells sorted from blood. The receptors derive from an adult with rheumatoid arthritis. CDR3s leave out the opening cysteine and the closing phenylalanine or tryptophan.

>TRBV7-9|TRBJ1-3
ASRQTAISGNTIY
>TRBV19|TRBJ1-2
ASEIGQGLNYGYT
>TRBV19|TRBJ2-1
ASSISGGSSYNEQF
>TRBV27|TRBJ1-5
ASSFSGKSQPQH
>TRBV30|TRBJ1-2
AWSAYRTNYGYT
>TRBV27|TRBJ1-2
ASSLSFGGHYGYT
>TRBV4-1|TRBJ2-7
ASSQDPDFTAYEQY
>TRBV9|TRBJ2-1
ASTGAGVDTV
>TRBV16|TRBJ2-2
ASSQGLDREVTGELF
>TRBV25-1|TRBJ2-1
AISPGASPLNEQF
>TRBV7-9|TRBJ2-7
ASSFLQGLSYEQY
>TRBV4-1|TRBJ2-7
ASSQERDRSSYEQY
>TRBV7-9|TRBJ1-1
ASSLVRGGITEAF
>TRBV13|TRBJ2-7
ASSPRDGDSYEQY
>TRBV7-8|TRBJ2-7
ASSFPFGGTGKNEQY
>TRBV19|TRBJ2-7
ASSAGTRDLYEQY
>TRBV5-6|TRBJ2-7
ASSLRPYEQY
>TRBV19|TRBJ2-1
ASTRTGDEQF
>TRBV5-8|TRBJ2-7
ASSFGGEIYEQY
>TRBV30|TRBJ1-1
AWGTVLNTEAF
>TRBV10-3|TRBJ2-2
AISVGGGITGELF
>TRBV7-6|TRBJ2-5
ASSVGDYRDGQETQY
>TRBV19|TRBJ2-7
ASSITATSSYEQY
>TRBV7-2|TRBJ2-5
ASSLIAGWETQY
>TRBV11-3|TRBJ2-1
ASRERGRALPNEQF
>TRBV25-1|TRBJ2-7
ASNHGGDSYEQY
>TRBV5-6|TRBJ1-2
ASSRDRVGGYT
>TRBV9|TRBJ2-1
ASSTGTSLYNEQF
>TRBV10-1|TRBJ2-7
ASSEVPGQDYEQY
>TRBV5-1|TRBJ2-5
ASSFDQTWGETQY
>TRBV30|TRBJ2-7
AWSVLGRTYEQY
>TRBV19|TRBJ1-6
ASGAQGRNSPLH
>TRBV7-8|TRBJ2-4
ASSLAGGPRYIQY
>TRBV5-8|TRBJ1-1
ASSLGAEAF
>TRBV7-8|TRBJ2-2
ASSLEVSSAFGELF
>TRBV15|TRBJ2-7
ATRPSGMSPYEQY
>TRBV18|TRBJ2-7
ASSSTQGSSYEQY
>TRBV30|TRBJ1-2
ASYWPGQGARGYT
>TRBV11-2|TRBJ2-6
ASSPSPSGANVLT
>TRBV7-6|TRBJ2-7
ASSEREPREQY
>TRBV4-2|TRBJ2-7
ASSQGLAGISYEQY
>TRBV13|TRBJ2-7
ASSPAGTPYEQY
>TRBV6-5|TRBJ2-3
ASGTQDTQY
>TRBV11-2|TRBJ2-5
ASSLGAGVGETQY
>TRBV11-2|TRBJ1-1
ASSLISEAFEAF
>TRBV2|TRBJ1-5
ASSRQEVGQPQH
>TRBV4-1|TRBJ2-5
ASSQWAGGSWQETQY